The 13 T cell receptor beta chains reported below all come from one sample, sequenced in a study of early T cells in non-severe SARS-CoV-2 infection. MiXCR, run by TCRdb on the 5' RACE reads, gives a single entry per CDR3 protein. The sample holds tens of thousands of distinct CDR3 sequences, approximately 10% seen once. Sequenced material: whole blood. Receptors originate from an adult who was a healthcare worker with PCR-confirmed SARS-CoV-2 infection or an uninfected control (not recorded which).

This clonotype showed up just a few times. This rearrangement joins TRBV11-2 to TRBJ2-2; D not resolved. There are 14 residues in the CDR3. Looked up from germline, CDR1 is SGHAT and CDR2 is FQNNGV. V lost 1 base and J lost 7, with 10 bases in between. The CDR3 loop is CASSLVPDGGELFF. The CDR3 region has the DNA TGTGCCAGCAGCTTAGTACCGGATGGCGGGGAGCTGTTTTTT.

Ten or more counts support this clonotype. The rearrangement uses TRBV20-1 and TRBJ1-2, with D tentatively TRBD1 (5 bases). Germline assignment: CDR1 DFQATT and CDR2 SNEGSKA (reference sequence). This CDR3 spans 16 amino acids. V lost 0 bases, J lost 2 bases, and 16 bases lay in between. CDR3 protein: CSARDGTMGPNYGYTF. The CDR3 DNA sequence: TGCAGTGCTAGAGATGGGACTATGGGGCCAAACTATGGCTACACCTTC.

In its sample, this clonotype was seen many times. As DNA, the CDR3 is TGTGCCAGCAGCTTAGAGGACAGGCCGGAGGAAGCTTTCTTT. Amino acids: CASSLEDRPEEAFF. This chain connects TRBV7-8 to TRBJ1-1; 7 nucleotides line up with TRBD1. CDR1 is SGHVS, CDR2 FQNEAQ, per germline. CDR3 length: 14 amino acids. After removal of 1 base from V and 8 bases from J, the junction contained 7 bases not matched to a gene. Full variable domain (missing parts from reference TRBV7-8 and TRBJ1-1): GAGVSQSPRYKVAKRGQDVALRCDPISGHVSLFWYQQALGQGPEFLTYFQNEAQLDKSGLPSDRFFAERPEGSVSTLKIQRTQQEDSAVYLCASSLEDRPEEAFFGQGTRLTVV.

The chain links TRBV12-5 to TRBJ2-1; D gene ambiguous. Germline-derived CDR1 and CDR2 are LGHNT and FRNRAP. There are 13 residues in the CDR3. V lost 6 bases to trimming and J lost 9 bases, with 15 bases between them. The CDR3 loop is CASGIGSSSEQFF. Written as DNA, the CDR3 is TGTGCTAGTGGGATAGGCAGTTCTAGTGAGCAGTTCTTC.

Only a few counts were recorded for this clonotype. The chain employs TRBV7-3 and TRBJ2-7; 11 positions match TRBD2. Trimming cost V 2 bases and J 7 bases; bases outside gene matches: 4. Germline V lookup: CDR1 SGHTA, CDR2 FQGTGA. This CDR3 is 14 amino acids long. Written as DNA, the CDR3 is TGTGCCAGCAGCTTACTAGCGGGAGGTCGTGAGCAGTACTTC. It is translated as CASSLLAGGREQYF.

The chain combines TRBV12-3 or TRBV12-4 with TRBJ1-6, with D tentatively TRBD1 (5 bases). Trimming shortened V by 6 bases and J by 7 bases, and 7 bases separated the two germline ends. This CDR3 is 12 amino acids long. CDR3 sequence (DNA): TGTGCCAGCAGCCGGGGGAATTCACCCCTCCACTTT. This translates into CASSRGNSPLHF.

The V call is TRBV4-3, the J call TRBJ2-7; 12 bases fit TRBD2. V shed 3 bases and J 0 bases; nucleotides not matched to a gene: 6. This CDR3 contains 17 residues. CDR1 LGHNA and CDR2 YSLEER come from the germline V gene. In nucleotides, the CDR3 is TGCGCCAGCAGCCATCCCAAGACTAGCGGGAGCTCCTACGAGCAGTACTTC. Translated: CASSHPKTSGSSYEQYF.

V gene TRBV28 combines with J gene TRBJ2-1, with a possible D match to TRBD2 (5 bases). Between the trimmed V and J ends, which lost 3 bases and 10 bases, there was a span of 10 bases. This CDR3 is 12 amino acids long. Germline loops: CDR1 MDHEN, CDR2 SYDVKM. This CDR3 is CASSFGVGEQFF. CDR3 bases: TGTGCCAGCAGTTTCGGGGTAGGCGAGCAGTTCTTC.

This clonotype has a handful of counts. CDR3 in amino acids: CASSQGHRDRRTGELFF. The CDR3 DNA is TGCGCCAGCAGCCAAGGCCACCGGGACAGGAGGACCGGGGAGCTGTTTTTT. The V gene is TRBV4-1, the J gene TRBJ2-2, with 8 bases matching TRBD1. With 1 base clipped from V and 5 bases from J, the junction kept 9 bases outside the gene matches. CDR1 MGHRA and CDR2 YSYEKL come from the germline V gene. The CDR3 is 17 amino acids.

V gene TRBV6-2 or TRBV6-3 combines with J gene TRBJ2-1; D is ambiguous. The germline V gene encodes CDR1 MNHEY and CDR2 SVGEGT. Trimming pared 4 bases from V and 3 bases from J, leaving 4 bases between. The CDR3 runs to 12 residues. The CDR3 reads CASSSNYNEQFF. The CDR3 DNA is TGTGCCAGCAGTTCCAACTACAATGAGCAGTTCTTC.

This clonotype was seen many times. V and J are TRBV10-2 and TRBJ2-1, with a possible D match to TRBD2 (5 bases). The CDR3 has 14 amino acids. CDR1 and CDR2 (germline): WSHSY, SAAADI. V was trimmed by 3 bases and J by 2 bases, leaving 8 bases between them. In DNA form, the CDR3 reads TGCGCCAGCAGTGAAATGGGAGCCTACAATGAGCAGTTCTTC. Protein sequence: CASSEMGAYNEQFF.

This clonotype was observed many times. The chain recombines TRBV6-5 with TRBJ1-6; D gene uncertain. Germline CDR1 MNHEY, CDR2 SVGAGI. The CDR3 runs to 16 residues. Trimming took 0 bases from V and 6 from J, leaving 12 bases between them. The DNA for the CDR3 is TGTGCCAGCAGTTACTCGATTCAGATGAGTAATTCACCCCTCCACTTT. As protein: CASSYSIQMSNSPLHF.

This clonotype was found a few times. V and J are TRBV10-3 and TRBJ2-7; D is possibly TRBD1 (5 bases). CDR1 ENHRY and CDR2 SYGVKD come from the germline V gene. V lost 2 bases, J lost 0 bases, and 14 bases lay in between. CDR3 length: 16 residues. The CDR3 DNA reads TGTGCCATCAGTGAGATAACAGGAACAAGCTCCTACGAGCAGTACTTC. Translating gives CAISEITGTSSYEQYF.